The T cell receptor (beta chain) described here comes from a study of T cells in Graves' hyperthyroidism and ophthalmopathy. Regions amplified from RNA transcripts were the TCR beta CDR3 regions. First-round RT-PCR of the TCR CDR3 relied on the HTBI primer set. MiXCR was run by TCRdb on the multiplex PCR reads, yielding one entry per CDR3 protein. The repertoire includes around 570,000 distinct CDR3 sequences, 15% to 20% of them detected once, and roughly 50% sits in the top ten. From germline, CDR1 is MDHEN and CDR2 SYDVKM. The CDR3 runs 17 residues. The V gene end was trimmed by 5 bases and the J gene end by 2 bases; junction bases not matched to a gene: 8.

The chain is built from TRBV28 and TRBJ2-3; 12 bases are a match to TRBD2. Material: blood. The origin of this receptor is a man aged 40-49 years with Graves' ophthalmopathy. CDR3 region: CASSPRRTSGITDTQYF. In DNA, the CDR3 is TGTGCCAGCAGTCCTCGACGGACTAGCGGGATCACAGATACGCAGTATTTT.